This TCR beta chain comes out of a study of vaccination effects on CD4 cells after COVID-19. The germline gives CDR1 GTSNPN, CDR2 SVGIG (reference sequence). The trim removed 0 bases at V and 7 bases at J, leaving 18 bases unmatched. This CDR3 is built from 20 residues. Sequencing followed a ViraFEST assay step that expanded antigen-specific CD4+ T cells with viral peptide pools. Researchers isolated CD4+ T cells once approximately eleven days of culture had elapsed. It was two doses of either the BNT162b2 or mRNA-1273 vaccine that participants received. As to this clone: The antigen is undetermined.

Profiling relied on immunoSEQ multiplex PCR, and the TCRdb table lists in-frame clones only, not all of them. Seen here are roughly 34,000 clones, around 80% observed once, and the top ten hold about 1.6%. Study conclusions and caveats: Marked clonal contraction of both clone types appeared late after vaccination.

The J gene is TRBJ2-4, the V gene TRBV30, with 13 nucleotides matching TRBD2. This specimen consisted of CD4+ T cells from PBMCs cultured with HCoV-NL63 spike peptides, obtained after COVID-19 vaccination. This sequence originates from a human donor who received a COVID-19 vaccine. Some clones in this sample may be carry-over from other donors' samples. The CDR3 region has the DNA TGTGCCTGGAGTGTATCCTACCCCGGACTAGCGGGGGCCCCGGGCAACATTCAGTACTTC. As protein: CAWSVSYPGLAGAPGNIQYF.